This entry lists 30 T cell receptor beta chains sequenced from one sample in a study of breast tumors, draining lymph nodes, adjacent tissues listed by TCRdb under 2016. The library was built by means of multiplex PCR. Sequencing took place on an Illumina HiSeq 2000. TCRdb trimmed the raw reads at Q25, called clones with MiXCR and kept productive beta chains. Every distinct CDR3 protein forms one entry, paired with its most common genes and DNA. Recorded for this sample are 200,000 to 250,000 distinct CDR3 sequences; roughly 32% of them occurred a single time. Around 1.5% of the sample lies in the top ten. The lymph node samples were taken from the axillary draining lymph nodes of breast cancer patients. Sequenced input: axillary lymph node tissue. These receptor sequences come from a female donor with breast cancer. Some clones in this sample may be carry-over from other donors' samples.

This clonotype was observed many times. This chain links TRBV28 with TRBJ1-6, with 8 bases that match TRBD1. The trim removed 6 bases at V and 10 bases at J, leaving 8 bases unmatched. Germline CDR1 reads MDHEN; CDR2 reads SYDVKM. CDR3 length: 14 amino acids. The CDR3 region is CASRGGTGYSPLHF. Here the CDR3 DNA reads TGTGCCAGCAGGGGGGGGACAGGTTACTCACCCCTCCACTTT.

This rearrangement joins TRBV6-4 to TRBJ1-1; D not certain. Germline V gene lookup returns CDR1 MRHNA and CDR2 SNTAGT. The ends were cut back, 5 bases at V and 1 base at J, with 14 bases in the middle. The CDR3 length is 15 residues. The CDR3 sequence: CASSTLPVRNTEAFF. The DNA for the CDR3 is TGTGCCAGCAGTACACTCCCCGTGAGGAACACTGAAGCTTTCTTT.

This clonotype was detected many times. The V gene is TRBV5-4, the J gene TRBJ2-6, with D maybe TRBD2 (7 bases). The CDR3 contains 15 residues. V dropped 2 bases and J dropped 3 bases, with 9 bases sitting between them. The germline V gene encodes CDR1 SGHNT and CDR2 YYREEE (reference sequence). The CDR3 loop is CASSLRGGGANVLTF. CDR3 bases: TGTGCCAGCAGCTTAAGGGGGGGTGGGGCCAACGTCCTGACTTTC.

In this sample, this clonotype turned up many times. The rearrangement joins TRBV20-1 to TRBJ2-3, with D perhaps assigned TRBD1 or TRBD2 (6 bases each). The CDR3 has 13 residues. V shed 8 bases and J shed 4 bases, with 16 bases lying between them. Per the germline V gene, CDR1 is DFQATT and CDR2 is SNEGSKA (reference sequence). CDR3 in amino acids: CSLKGGGSDTQYF. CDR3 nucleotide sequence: TGCAGTCTTAAGGGGGGCGGTTCAGATACGCAGTATTTT.

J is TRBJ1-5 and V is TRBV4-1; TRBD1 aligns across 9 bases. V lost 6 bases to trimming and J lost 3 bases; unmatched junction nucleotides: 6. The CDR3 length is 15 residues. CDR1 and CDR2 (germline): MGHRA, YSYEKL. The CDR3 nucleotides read TGCGCCAGCAGTTCGGGACAGGGTAACAATCAGCCCCAGCATTTT. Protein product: CASSSGQGNNQPQHF.

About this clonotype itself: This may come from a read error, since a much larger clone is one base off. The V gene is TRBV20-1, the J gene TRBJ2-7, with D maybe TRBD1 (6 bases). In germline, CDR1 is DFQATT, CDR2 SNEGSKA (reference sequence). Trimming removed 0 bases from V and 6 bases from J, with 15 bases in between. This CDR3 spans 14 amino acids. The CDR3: CSARDRNRVPEQYF. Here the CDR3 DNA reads TGCAGTGCTAGAGATCGCAACAGGGTCCCCGAGCAGTACTTC.

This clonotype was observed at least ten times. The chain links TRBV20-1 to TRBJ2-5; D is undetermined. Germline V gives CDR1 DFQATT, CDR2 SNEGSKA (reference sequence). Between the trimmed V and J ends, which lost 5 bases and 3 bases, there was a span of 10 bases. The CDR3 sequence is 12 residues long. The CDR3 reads CSASRVEETQYF. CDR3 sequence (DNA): TGCAGTGCTTCCCGGGTGGAAGAGACCCAGTACTTC.

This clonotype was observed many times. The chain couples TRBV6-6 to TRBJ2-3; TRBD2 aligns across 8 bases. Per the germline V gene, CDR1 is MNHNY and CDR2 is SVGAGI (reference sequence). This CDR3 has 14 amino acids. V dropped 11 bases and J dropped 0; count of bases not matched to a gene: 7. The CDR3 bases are TGTGCCTCTATAGCGGGACTGAGCACAGATACGCAGTATTTT. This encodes CASIAGLSTDTQYF.

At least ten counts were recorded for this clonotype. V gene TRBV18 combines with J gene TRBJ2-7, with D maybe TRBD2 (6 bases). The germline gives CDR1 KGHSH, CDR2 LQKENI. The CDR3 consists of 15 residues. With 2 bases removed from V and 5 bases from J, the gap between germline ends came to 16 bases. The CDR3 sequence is CASSPFRHSGDEQYF. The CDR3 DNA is TGTGCCAGCTCACCATTCCGACACTCGGGGGACGAGCAGTACTTC.

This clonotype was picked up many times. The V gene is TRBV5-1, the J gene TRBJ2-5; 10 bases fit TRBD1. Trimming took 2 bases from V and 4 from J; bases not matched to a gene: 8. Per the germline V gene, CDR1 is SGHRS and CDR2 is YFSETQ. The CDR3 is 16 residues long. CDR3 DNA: TGCGCCAGCAGCTTAACGACAGGGGGCGCGGGAGAGACCCAGTACTTC. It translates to CASSLTTGGAGETQYF.

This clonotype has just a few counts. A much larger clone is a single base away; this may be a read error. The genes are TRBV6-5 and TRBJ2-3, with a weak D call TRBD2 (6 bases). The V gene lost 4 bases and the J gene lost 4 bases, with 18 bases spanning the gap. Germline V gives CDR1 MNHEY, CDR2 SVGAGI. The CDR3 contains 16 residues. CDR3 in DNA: TGTGCCAGCAGTTCCTCGGGCGGAGCTAGCGCAGATACGCAGTATTTT. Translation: CASSSSGGASADTQYF.

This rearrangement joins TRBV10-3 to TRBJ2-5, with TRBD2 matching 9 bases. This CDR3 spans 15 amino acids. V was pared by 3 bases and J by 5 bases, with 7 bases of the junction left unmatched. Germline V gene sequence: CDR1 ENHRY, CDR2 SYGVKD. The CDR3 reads CAISDAGGYNETQYF. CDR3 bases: TGTGCCATCAGTGACGCGGGAGGGTACAATGAGACCCAGTACTTC.

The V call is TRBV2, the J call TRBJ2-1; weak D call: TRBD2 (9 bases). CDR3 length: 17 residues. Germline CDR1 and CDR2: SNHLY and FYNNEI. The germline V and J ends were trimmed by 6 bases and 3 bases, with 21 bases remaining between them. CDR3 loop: CASRLTGASGIYNEQFF. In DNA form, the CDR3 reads TGTGCCAGCAGGCTGACAGGGGCTAGCGGGATCTACAATGAGCAGTTCTTC. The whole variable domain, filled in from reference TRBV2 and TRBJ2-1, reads EPEVTQTPSHQVTQMGQEVILRCVPISNHLYFYWYRQILGQKVEFLVSFYNNEISEKSEIFDDQFSVERPDGSNFTLKIRSTKLEDSAMYFCASRLTGASGIYNEQFFGPGTRLTVL.

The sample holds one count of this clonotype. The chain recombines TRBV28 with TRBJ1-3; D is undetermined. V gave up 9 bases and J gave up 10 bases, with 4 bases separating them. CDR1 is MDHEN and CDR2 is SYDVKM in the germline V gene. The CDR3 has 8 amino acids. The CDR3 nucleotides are TGTGCCAGACAAACCATATATTTT. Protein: CARQTIYF.

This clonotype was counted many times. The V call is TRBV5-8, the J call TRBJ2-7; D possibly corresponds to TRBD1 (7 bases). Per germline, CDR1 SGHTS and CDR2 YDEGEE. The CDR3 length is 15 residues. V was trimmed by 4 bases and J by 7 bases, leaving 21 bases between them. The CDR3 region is CASSQEGRKTGEQYF. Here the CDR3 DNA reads TGTGCCAGCAGCCAGGAGGGCAGAAAGACAGGGGAGCAGTACTTC. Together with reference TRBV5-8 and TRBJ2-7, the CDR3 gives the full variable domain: EAGVTQSPTHLIKTRGQQATLRCSPISGHTSVYWYQQALGLGLQFLLWYDEGEERNRGNFPPRFSGRQFPNYSSELNVNALELEDSALYLCASSQEGRKTGEQYFGPGTRLTVT.

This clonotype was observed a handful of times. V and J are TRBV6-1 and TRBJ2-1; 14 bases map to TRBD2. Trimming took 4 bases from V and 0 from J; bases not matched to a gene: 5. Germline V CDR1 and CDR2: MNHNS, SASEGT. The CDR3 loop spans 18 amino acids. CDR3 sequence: CASSGLAGGIYSYNEQFF. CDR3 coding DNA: TGTGCCAGCAGTGGACTAGCGGGAGGGATTTACTCCTACAATGAGCAGTTCTTC.

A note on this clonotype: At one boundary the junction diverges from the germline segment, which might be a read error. DNA of the CDR3: TGCAGTGCTAGAGATTCCCAGACTATCCCATCCTACAATGAGCAGCTCTTC. This encodes CSARDSQTIPSYNEQLF. The chain couples TRBV20-1 to TRBJ2-1; D is perhaps TRBD2 (5 bases). Per germline, CDR1 DFQATT and CDR2 SNEGSKA (reference sequence). This CDR3 contains 17 residues.

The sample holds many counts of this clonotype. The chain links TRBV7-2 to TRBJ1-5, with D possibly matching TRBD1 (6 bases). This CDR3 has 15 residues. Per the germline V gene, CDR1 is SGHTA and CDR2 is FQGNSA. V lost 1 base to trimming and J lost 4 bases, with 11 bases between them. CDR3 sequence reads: CASSLVVRGNQPQHF. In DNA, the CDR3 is TGTGCCAGCAGCTTAGTTGTCAGGGGTAATCAGCCCCAGCATTTT.

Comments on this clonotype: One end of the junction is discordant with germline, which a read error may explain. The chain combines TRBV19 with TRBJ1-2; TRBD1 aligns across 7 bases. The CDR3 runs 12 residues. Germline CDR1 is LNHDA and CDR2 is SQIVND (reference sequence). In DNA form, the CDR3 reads TGTGCCAGTGGATGGGGGACAGCGGGCTGCACCTTC. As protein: CASGWGTAGCTF.

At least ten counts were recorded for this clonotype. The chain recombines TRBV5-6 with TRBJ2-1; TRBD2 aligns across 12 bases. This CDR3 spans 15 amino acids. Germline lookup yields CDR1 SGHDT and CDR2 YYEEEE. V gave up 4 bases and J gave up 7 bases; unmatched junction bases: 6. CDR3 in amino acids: CASSRTSGNWNEQFF. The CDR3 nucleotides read TGTGCCAGCAGCCGGACTAGCGGGAATTGGAATGAGCAGTTCTTC. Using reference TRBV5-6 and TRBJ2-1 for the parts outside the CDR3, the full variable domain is DAGVTQSPTHLIKTRGQQVTLRCSPKSGHDTVSWYQQALGQGPQFIFQYYEEEERQRGNFPDRFSGHQFPNYSSELNVNALLLGDSALYLCASSRTSGNWNEQFFGPGTRLTVL.

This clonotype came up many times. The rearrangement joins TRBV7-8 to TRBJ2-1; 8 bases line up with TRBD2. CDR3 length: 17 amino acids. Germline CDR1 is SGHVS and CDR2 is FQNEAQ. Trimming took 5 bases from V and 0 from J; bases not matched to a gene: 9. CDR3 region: CASSPKVAGSSYNEQFF. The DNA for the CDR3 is TGTGCCAGCAGCCCAAAGGTAGCGGGGAGCTCCTACAATGAGCAGTTCTTC.

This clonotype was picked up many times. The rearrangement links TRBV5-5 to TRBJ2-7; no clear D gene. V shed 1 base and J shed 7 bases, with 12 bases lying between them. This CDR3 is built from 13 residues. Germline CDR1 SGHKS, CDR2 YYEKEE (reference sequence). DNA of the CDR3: TGTGCCAGCAGCTTGATAGTGTCTCGGGAGCAGTACTTC. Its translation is CASSLIVSREQYF.

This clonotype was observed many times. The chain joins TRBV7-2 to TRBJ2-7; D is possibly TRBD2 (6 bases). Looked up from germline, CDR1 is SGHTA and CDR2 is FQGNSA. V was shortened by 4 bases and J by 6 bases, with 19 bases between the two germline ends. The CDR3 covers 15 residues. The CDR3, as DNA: TGTGCCAGCAGCTCCACACCGACTAGTCTCCGCGAGCAGTACTTC. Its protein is CASSSTPTSLREQYF.

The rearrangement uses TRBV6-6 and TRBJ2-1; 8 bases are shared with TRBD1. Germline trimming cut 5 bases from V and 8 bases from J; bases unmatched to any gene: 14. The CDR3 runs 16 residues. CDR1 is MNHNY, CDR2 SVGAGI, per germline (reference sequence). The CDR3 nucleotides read TGTGCCAGCAGTCACCCGGACAGGGCCTCTAGTGATGAGCAGTTCTTC. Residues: CASSHPDRASSDEQFF.

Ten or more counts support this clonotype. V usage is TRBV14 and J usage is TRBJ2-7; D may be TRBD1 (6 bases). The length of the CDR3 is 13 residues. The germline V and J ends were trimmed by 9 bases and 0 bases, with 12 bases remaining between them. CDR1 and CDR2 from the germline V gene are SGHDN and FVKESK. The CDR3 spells CASRGTDSYEQYF. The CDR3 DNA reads TGTGCCAGTAGGGGGACGGACTCCTACGAGCAGTACTTC.

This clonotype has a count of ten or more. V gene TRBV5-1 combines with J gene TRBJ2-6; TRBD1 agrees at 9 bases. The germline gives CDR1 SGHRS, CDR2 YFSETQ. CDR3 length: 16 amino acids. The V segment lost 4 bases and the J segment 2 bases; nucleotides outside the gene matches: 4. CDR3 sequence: CASSQTGGAGANVLTF. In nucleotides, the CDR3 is TGCGCCAGCAGCCAAACAGGGGGCGCTGGGGCCAACGTCCTGACTTTC.

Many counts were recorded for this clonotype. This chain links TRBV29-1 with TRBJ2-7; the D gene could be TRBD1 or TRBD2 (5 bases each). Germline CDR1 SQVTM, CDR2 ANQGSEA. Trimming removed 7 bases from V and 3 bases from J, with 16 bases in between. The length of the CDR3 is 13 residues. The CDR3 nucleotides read TGCAGCGCGGCCCCGGGACCGAACTACGAGCAGTACTTC. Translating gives CSAAPGPNYEQYF.

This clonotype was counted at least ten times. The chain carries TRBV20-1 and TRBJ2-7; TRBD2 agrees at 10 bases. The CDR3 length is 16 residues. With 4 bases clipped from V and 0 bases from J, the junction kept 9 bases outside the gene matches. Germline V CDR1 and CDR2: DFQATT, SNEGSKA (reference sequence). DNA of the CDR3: TGCAGTGCTACCCTTTATAGCGGGGGGATCTCCTACGAGCAGTACTTC. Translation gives CSATLYSGGISYEQYF.

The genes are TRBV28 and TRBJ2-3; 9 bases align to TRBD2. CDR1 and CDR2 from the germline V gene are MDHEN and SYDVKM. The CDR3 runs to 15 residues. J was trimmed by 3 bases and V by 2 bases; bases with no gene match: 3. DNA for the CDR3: TGTGCCAGCAGTTTAAGTGCGGGAGGGACAGATACGCAGTATTTT. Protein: CASSLSAGGTDTQYF.

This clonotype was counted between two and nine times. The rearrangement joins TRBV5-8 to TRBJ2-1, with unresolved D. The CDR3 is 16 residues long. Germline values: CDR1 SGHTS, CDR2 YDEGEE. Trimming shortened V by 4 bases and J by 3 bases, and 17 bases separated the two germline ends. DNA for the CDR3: TGTGCCAGCAGCCGTGGTGACTCGCCGGTCTACAATGAGCAGTTCTTC. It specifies CASSRGDSPVYNEQFF.